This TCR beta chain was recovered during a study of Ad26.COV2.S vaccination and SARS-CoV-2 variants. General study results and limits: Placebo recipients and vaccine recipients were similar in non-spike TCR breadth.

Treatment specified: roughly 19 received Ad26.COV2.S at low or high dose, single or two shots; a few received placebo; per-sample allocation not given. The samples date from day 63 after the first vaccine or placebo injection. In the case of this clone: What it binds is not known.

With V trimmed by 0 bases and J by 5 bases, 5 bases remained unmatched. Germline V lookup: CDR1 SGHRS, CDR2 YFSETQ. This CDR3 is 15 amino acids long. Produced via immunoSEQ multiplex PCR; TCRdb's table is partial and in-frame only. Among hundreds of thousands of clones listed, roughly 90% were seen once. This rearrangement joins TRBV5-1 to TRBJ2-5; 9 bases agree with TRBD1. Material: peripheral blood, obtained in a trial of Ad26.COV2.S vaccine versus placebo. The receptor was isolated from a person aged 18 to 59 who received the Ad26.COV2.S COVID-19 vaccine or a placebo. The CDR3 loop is CASSLGDRVGETQYF. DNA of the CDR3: TGCGCCAGCAGCTTGGGGGACAGGGTAGGGGAGACCCAGTACTTC.